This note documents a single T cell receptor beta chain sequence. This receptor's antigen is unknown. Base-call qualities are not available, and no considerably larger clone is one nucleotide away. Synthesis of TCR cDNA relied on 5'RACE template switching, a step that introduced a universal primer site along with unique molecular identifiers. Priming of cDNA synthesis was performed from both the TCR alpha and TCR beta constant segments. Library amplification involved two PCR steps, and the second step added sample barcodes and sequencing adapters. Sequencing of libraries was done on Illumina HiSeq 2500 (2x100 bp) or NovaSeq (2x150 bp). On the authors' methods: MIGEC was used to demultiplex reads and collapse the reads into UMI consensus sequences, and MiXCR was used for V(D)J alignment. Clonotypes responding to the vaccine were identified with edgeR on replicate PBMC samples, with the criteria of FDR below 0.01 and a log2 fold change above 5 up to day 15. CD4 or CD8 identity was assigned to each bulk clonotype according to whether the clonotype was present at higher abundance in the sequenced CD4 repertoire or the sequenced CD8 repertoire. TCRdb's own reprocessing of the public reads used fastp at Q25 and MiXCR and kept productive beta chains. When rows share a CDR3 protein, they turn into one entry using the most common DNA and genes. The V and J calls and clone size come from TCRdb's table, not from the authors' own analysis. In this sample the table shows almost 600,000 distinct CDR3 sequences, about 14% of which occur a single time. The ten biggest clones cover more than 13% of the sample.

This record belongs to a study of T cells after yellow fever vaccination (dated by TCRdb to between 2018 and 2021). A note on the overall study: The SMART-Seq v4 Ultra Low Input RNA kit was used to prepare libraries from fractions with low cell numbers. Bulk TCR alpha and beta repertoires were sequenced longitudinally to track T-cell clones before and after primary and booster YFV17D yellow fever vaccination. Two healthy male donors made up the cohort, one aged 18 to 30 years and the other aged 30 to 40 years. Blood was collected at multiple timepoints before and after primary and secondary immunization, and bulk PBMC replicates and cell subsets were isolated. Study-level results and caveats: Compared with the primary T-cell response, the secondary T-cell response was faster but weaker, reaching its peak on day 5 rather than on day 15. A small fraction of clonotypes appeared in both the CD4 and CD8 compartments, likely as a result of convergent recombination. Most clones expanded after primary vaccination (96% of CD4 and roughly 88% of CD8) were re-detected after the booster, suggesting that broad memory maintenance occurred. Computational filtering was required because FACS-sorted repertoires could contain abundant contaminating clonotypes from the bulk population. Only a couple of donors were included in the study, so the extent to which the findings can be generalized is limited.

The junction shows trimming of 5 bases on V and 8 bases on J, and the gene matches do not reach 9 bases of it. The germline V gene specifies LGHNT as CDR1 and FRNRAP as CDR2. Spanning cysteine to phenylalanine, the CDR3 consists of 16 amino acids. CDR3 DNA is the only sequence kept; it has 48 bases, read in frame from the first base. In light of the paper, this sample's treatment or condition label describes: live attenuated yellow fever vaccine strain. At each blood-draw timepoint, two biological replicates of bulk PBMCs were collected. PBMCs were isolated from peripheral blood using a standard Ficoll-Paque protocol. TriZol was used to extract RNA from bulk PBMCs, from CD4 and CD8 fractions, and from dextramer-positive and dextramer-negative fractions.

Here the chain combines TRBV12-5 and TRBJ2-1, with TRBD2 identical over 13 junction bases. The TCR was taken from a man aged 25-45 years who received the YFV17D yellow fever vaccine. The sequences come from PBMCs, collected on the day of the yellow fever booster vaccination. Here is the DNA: TGTGCTAGTGGTACCGGACTAGCGGGAGTTTCCCATGAGCAGTTCTTC. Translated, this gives CASGTGLAGVSHEQFF. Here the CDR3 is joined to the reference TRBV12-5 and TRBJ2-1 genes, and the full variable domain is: DARVTQTPRHKVTEMGQEVTMRCQPILGHNTVFWYRQTMMQGLELLAYFRNRAPLDDSGMPKDRFSAEMPDATLATLKIQPSEPRDSAVYFCASGTGLAGVSHEQFFGPGTRLTVL.